This T cell receptor beta chain was retrieved from a study of PD-L1 blockade in urothelial cancer. About the research overall: Blood samples contained a median around 130,000 T cells.

Sequencing was performed with immunoSEQ multiplex PCR; in TCRdb, only in-frame clones are kept and a portion is missing. Of 40,000 or so clones in the sample, approximately 83% were seen once. Locally advanced or metastatic urothelial carcinoma was present in patients. This sequence was found in a man aged 55-75 years with urothelial cancer. Source: PBMCs, taken around atezolizumab (anti-PD-L1) treatment.

CDR3 coding DNA: TGTGCCAGCAGTTATAGTCTGCAGCCCCAGCATTTT. Translation: CASSYSLQPQHF. The rearrangement joins TRBV6-6 to TRBJ1-5; D is ambiguous. Trimming pared 3 bases from V and 7 bases from J, leaving 7 bases between. The CDR3 consists of 12 residues. CDR1 and CDR2 from the germline V gene are MNHNY and SVGAGI (reference sequence).